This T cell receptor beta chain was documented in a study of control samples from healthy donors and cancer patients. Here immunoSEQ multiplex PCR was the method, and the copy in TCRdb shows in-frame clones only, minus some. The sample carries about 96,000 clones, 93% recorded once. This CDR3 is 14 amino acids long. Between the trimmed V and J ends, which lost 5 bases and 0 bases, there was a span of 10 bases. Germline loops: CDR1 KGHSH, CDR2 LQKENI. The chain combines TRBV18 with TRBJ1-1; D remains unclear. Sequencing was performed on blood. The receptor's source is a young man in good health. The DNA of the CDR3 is TGTGCCAGCTCATTACAGAGTATGAACACTGAAGCTTTCTTT. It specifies CASSLQSMNTEAFF.